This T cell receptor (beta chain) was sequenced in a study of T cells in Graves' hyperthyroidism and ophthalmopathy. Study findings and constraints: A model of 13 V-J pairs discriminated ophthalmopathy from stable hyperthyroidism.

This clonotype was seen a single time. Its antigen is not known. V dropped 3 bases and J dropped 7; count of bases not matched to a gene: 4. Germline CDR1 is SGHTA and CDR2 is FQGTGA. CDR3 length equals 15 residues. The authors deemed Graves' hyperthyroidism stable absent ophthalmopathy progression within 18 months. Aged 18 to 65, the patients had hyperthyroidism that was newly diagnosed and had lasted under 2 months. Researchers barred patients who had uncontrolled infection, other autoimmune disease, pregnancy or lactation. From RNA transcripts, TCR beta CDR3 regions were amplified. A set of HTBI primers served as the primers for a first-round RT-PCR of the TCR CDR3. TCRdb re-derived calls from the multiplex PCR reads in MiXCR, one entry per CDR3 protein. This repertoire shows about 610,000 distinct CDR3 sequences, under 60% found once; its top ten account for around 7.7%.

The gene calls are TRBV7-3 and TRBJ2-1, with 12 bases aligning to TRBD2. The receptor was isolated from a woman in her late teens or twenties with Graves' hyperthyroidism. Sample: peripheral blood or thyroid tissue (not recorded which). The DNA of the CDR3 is TGTGCCAGCAGCTTTCTAGCGGGAGGGGAGAATGAGCAGTTCTTC. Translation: CASSFLAGGENEQFF.